One and the same sample provided the 17 T cell receptor beta chains below, sequenced in a study of neurological immune-mediated disorders. TCRdb recomputed calls from the 5' RACE reads with MiXCR, one row per CDR3 protein. The repertoire consists of 40,000 to 45,000 distinct CDR3 sequences, with about 6% occurring once and the leading ten covering around 0.52%. Source material: CD4+ T cells from blood. The source is a middle-aged woman in good health.

This clonotype was counted many times. The rearrangement uses TRBV4-2 and TRBJ2-3, with D perhaps matching TRBD1 or TRBD2 (5 bases each). Trimming left V 4 bases short and J 0 bases short, with 11 bases between. This CDR3 comprises 15 residues. Germline loops: CDR1 LGHNA, CDR2 YNFKEQ. CDR3 amino acids: CASSPRDPSTDTQYF. The CDR3 bases are TGTGCCAGCAGCCCCCGGGACCCAAGCACAGATACGCAGTATTTT.

There are many counts of this clonotype. CDR3 nucleotides: TGTGCCAGCAAGACCTCCTCCTACAATGAGCAGTTCTTC. Its translation: CASKTSSYNEQFF. V usage is TRBV7-2 and J usage is TRBJ2-1; no clear D gene. V shed 7 bases and J shed 0 bases, with 7 bases lying between them. The CDR3 runs to 13 residues. Germline-derived CDR1 and CDR2 are SGHTA and FQGNSA.

This clonotype appeared many times. The rearrangement uses TRBV29-1 and TRBJ2-3; 9 nucleotides agree with TRBD2. Germline values: CDR1 SQVTM, CDR2 ANQGSEA. J was trimmed by 1 base and V by 6 bases; bases with no gene match: 17. This CDR3 comprises 18 residues. The CDR3 spells CSVLLGLAGILGTDTQYF. The CDR3 region has the DNA TGCAGCGTCCTCTTGGGGCTAGCGGGAATCCTCGGCACAGATACGCAGTATTTT.

This clonotype showed up many times. The chain is built from TRBV6-5 and TRBJ1-1; 7 nucleotides agree with TRBD1. CDR3 length equals 16 residues. The V and J ends lost 5 bases and 10 bases, in that order; junction bases with no gene match: 19. The germline V gene has CDR1 MNHEY and CDR2 SVGAGI. The CDR3 region has the DNA TGTGCCAGCAGTCGCGACAGGGACCGAGCCTACGAAGGAGCTTTCTTT. Protein product: CASSRDRDRAYEGAFF.

This clonotype was detected many times. The chain employs TRBV5-5 and TRBJ1-1; maybe TRBD1 (5 bases). V gave up 0 bases and J gave up 0 bases, with 15 bases separating them. Germline CDR1 and CDR2: SGHKS and YYEKEE (reference sequence). This CDR3 has 17 residues. The CDR3 sequence: CASSLVSGDWVNTEAFF. The CDR3 DNA sequence: TGTGCCAGCAGCTTGGTTAGTGGGGACTGGGTGAACACTGAAGCTTTCTTT.

In this sample, this clonotype turned up many times. The V gene is TRBV7-8, the J gene TRBJ2-5, with D unresolved. Trimming pared 5 bases from V and 5 bases from J, leaving 9 bases between. This CDR3 has 12 amino acids. The germline CDR1 and CDR2 sequences are SGHVS and FQNEAQ. This chain's CDR3 is CASSGRSETQYF. The CDR3 DNA follows: TGTGCCAGCAGCGGACGTTCGGAGACCCAGTACTTC.

A few counts support this clonotype. J is TRBJ2-5 and V is TRBV29-1, with D unclear. CDR1 and CDR2 (germline): SQVTM, ANQGSEA. The CDR3 sequence is 12 residues long. The V gene lost 7 bases and the J gene lost 5 bases, with 14 bases spanning the gap. CDR3 residues: CSADPSPETQYF. The CDR3 DNA sequence: TGCAGCGCCGACCCCTCCCCTGAGACCCAGTACTTC.

The table lists this clonotype with many counts. The V gene is TRBV4-1, the J gene TRBJ2-1; 10 bases line up with TRBD2. This CDR3 is built from 19 residues. Germline V lookup: CDR1 MGHRA, CDR2 YSYEKL. The trim removed 0 bases at V and 2 bases at J, leaving 10 bases unmatched. CDR3 amino acids: CASSQDSPKSGGAYNEQFF. DNA for the CDR3: TGCGCCAGCAGCCAAGATTCACCCAAAAGCGGGGGGGCCTACAATGAGCAGTTCTTC.

This clonotype was detected many times. The chain employs TRBV28 and TRBJ1-1; D not certain. This CDR3 has 11 amino acids. V was shortened by 6 bases and J by 9 bases, with 11 bases between the two germline ends. CDR1 is MDHEN, CDR2 SYDVKM, per germline. The CDR3 nucleotides are TGTGCCAGCAGGGATCCGCGCCAAGCTTTCTTT. Protein: CASRDPRQAFF.

The table lists this clonotype with many counts. The chain recombines TRBV20-1 with TRBJ2-2; 7 bases line up with TRBD1. With V trimmed by 0 bases and J by 3 bases, 10 bases remained unmatched. CDR1 DFQATT and CDR2 SNEGSKA come from the germline V gene (reference sequence). This CDR3 comprises 17 residues. The CDR3 sequence: CSARDFQRQGDTGELFF. In DNA form, the CDR3 reads TGCAGTGCTAGAGATTTTCAGAGGCAGGGGGACACCGGGGAGCTGTTTTTT.

This clonotype was seen at least ten times. The V call is TRBV5-1, the J call TRBJ2-7, with a possible D match to TRBD1 (6 bases). Germline V CDR1 and CDR2: SGHRS, YFSETQ. This CDR3 has 14 residues. V was shortened by 4 bases and J by 1 base, with 12 bases between the two germline ends. The CDR3 DNA reads as TGCGCCAGCAGCACGACAGGAGGTTCCTACGAGCAGTACTTC. This codes for CASSTTGGSYEQYF.

At least ten counts were recorded for this clonotype. This rearrangement joins TRBV12-3 or TRBV12-4 to TRBJ1-5; D uncertain. Deletions cut 5 bases from V and 4 bases from J, with 12 bases between. The CDR3 consists of 14 residues. The chain's CDR3 is CASSPTRENQPQHF. The CDR3 nucleotides read TGTGCCAGCAGTCCCACCCGGGAGAATCAGCCCCAGCATTTT.

This clonotype was seen ten or more times. The rearrangement uses TRBV20-1 and TRBJ2-3; TRBD1 aligns across 9 bases. CDR1 and CDR2 (germline): DFQATT, SNEGSKA (reference sequence). V shed 2 bases, J shed 6 bases, and the junction held 12 bases outside the gene matches. This CDR3 spans 16 amino acids. DNA of the CDR3: TGCAGTGCTAGAACCGGGGGCGGACAGGGGAGGGATACGCAGTATTTT. Its translation: CSARTGGGQGRDTQYF.

The table lists this clonotype with many counts. CDR3 nucleotides: TGTGCCAGCAGTTTGCAGGCGTCCGGGAATCAGCCCCAGCATTTT. Translation: CASSLQASGNQPQHF. The gene calls are TRBV12-3 or TRBV12-4 and TRBJ1-5; the D is unclear. The V end was cut by 3 bases, the J end by 4 bases, with 13 bases between. The CDR3 contains 15 residues.

This clonotype was recorded at least ten times. The chain recombines TRBV7-8 with TRBJ1-2; 7 positions agree with TRBD1. CDR1 and CDR2 (germline): SGHVS, FQNEAQ. The CDR3 is 13 amino acids. The V and J ends lost 4 bases and 3 bases, in that order; junction bases with no gene match: 2. The CDR3 loop reads CASSWQGDYGYTF. CDR3 DNA: TGTGCCAGCAGCTGGCAGGGGGACTATGGCTACACCTTC.

This clonotype has ten or more counts. The chain combines TRBV6-5 with TRBJ2-1; D tentatively fits TRBD1 or TRBD2 (5 bases each). The CDR3 loop spans 17 amino acids. Trimming shortened V by 5 bases and J by 2 bases, and 19 bases separated the two germline ends. Germline V lookup: CDR1 MNHEY, CDR2 SVGAGI. The CDR3 region has the DNA TGTGCCAGCAGTGCTAACCGGGACCGATGGCCCTACAATGAGCAGTTCTTC. Translating gives CASSANRDRWPYNEQFF.

This clonotype was seen only a few times. The chain carries TRBV4-2 and TRBJ2-5; D assignment may be TRBD1 or TRBD2 (5 bases each). Germline lookup yields CDR1 LGHNA and CDR2 YNFKEQ. CDR3 length: 15 amino acids. Trimming pared 0 bases from V and 5 bases from J, leaving 13 bases between. CDR3: CASSQEPQGEETQYF. As DNA, the CDR3 is TGTGCCAGCAGCCAAGAGCCCCAGGGAGAGGAGACCCAGTACTTC.